This T cell receptor beta chain was documented in a study of cytomegalovirus exposure and HLA in healthy donors. Findings and limits, study-wide: Cytomegalovirus-associated TCR beta chains were listed, numbering some 180. Reportedly, cytomegalovirus status was diagnosed with high sensitivity and specificity.

PCR primers comprised 60 Vbeta and 13 Jbeta primers. Assay: immunoSEQ multiplex PCR; the TCRdb copy retains only in-frame clones and omits some. The repertoire holds about 110,000 clones, with 13% to 15% as singletons. In this sample, this clone turned up a few times. Its antigen remains unknown. V was cut by 5 bases and J by 5 bases, with 9 bases left in between. Germline assignment: CDR1 LNHDA and CDR2 SQIVND (reference sequence). The CDR3 is 13 amino acids. This cohort consisted of healthy bone marrow donors. The clonotype comes from a female donor in good health and CMV-seronegative. V is TRBV19 and J is TRBJ1-4, with D hard to call. Sequencing was performed on PBMCs. CDR3 DNA sequence: TGTGCCAGTAGTCAGGTGGTGAATGAAAAACTGTTTTTT. It translates to CASSQVVNEKLFF.